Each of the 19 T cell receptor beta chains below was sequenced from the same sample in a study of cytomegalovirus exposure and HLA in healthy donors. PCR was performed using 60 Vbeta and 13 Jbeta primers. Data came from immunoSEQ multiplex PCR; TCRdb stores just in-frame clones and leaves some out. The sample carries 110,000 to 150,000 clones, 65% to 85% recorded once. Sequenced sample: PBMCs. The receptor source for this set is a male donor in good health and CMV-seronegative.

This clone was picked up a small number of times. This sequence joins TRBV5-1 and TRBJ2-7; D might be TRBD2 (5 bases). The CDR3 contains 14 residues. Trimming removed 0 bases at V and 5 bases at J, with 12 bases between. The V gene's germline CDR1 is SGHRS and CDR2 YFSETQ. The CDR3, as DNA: TGCGCCAGCAGCTTGGCCGGGGTCATCAACGAGCAGTACTTC. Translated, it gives CASSLAGVINEQYF.

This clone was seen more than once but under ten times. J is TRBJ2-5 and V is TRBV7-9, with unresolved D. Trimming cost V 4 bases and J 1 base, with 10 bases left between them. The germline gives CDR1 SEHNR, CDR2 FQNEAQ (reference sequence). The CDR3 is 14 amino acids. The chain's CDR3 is CASSWFSGQETQYF. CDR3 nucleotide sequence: TGTGCCAGCAGCTGGTTTAGTGGCCAAGAGACCCAGTACTTC. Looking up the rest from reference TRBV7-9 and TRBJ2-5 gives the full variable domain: DTGVSQNPRHKITKRGQNVTFRCDPISEHNRLYWYRQTLGQGPEFLTYFQNEAQLEKSRLLSDRFSAERPKGSFSTLEIQRTEQGDSAMYLCASSWFSGQETQYFGPGTRLLVL.

CDR3 DNA: TGTGCCAGCAGGGTAGCGGGAAAGACAGATACGCAGTATTTT. Its translation: CASRVAGKTDTQYF. The chain employs TRBV2 and TRBJ2-3; 8 bases map to TRBD2. Per the germline V gene, CDR1 is SNHLY and CDR2 is FYNNEI. This CDR3 contains 14 residues. Trimming at V came to 6 bases and at J to 3 bases, leaving 5 bases not matched to a gene.

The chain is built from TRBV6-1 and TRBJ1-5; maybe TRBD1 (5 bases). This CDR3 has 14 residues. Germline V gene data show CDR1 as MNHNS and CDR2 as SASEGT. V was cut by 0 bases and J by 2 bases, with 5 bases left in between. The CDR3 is CASSEAGGNQPQHF. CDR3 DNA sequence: TGTGCCAGCAGTGAAGCAGGGGGCAATCAGCCCCAGCATTTT.

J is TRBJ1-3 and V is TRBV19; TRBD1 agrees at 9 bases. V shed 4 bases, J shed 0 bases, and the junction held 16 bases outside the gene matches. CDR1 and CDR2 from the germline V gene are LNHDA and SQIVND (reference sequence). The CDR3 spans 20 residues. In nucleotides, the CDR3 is TGTGCCAGTAGTACCCGTTATTCGTCCGGGACAGGGATCTCTGGAAACACCATATATTTT. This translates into CASSTRYSSGTGISGNTIYF.

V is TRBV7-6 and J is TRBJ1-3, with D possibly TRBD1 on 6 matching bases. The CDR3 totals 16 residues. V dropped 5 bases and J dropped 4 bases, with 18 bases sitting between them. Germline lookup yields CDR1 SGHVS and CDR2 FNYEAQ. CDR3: CASSPQGRGSGNTIYF. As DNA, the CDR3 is TGTGCCAGCAGCCCCCAGGGGAGAGGGTCCGGAAACACCATATATTTT.

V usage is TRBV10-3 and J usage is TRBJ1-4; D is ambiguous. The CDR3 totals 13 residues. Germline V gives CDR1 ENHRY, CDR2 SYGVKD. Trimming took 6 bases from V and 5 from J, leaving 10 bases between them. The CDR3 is CAISGGWNEKLFF. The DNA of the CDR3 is TGTGCCATCAGCGGCGGGTGGAATGAAAAACTGTTTTTT.

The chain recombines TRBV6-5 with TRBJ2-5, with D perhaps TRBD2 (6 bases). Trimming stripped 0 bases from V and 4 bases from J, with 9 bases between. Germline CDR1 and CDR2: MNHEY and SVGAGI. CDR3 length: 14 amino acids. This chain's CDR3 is CASSYSSGGETQYF. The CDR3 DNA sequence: TGTGCCAGCAGTTACTCTAGCGGCGGAGAGACCCAGTACTTC.

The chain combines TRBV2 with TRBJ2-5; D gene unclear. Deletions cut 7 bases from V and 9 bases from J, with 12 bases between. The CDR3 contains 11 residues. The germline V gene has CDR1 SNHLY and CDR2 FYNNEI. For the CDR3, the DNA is TGTGCCAGCATGCTGGGCCGGCCCCAGTACTTC. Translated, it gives CASMLGRPQYF.

DNA of the CDR3: TGTGCCAGCAGACACAGACAGGGCGGCGAGCAGTACTTC. Translation gives CASRHRQGGEQYF. The chain joins TRBV6-6 to TRBJ2-7, with 7 bases fitting TRBD1. From germline, CDR1 is MNHNY and CDR2 SVGAGI (reference sequence). The trim removed 6 bases at V and 6 bases at J, leaving 8 bases unmatched. The CDR3 is 13 amino acids.

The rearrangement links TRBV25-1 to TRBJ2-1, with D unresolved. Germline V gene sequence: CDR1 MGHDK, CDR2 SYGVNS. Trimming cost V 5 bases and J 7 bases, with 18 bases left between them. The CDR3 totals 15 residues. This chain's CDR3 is CASSQPGSRINEQFF. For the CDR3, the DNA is TGTGCCAGCAGTCAACCCGGCTCTAGGATAAATGAGCAGTTCTTC. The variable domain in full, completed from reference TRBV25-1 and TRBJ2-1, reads EADIYQTPRYLVIGTGKKITLECSQTMGHDKMYWYQQDPGMELHLIHYSYGVNSTEKGDLSSESTVSRIRTEHFPLTLESARPSHTSQYLCASSQPGSRINEQFFGPGTRLTVL.

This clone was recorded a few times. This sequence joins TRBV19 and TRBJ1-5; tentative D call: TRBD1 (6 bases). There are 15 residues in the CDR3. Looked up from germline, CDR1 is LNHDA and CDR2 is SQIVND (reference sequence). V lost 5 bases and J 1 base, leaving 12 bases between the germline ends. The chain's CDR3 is CASSSTGYSNQPQHF. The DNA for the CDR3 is TGTGCCAGTAGTTCCACAGGGTACAGCAATCAGCCCCAGCATTTT. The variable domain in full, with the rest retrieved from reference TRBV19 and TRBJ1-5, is DGGITQSPKYLFRKEGQNVTLSCEQNLNHDAMYWYRQDPGQGLRLIYYSQIVNDFQKGDIAEGYSVSREKKESFPLTVTSAQKNPTAFYLCASSSTGYSNQPQHFGDGTRLSIL.

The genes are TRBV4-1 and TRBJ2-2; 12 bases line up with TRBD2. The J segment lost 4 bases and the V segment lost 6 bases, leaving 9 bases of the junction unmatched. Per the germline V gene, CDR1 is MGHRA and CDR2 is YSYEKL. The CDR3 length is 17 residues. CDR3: CASSSPGLAGTTGELFF. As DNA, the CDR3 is TGCGCCAGCAGTTCACCGGGACTAGCGGGTACCACCGGGGAGCTGTTTTTT.

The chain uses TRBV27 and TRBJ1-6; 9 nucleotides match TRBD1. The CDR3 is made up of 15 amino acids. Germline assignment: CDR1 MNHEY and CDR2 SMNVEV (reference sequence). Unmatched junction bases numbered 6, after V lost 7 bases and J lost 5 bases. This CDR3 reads CASNQDRGHNSPLHF. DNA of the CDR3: TGTGCCAGCAATCAGGACAGGGGTCATAATTCACCCCTCCACTTT.

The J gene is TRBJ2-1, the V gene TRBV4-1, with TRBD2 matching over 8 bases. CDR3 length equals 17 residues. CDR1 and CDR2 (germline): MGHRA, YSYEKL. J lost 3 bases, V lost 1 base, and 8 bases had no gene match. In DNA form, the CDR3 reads TGCGCCAGCAGCCAAGTCGGGACTAGGGGTTTCTACAATGAGCAGTTCTTC. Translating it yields CASSQVGTRGFYNEQFF.

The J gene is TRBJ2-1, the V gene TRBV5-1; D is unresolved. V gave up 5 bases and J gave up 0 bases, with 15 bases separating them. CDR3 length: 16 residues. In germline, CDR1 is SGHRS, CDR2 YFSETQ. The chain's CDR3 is CASSFPVSSSYNEQFF. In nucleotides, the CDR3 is TGCGCCAGCAGTTTCCCGGTTAGCAGCTCCTACAATGAGCAGTTCTTC.

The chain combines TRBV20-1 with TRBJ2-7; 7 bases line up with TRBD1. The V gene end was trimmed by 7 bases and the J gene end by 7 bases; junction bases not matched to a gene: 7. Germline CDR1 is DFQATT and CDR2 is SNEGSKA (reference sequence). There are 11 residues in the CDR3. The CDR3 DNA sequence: TGCAGTGTAAGGGGGCATAAGGAGCAGTACTTC. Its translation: CSVRGHKEQYF.

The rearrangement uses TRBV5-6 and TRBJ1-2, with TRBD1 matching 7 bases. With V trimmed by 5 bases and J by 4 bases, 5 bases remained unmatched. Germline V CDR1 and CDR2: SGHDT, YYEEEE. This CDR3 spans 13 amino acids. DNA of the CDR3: TGTGCCAGCAGTCCTACAGGGGCCTATGGCTACACCTTC. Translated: CASSPTGAYGYTF.

Here the CDR3 DNA reads TGTGCCAGCAGCTTAGTGGTTGGGCCCCAAGCTGGGGCCAACGTCCTGACTTTC. It specifies CASSLVVGPQAGANVLTF. The chain combines TRBV7-8 with TRBJ2-6; no definite D call. CDR1 and CDR2 from the germline V gene are SGHVS and FQNEAQ. Trimming took off 1 base at V and 2 bases at J, with 15 bases between the two ends. The CDR3 extends over 18 amino acids.